The 28 T cell receptor beta chains below were found in one sample sequenced in a study of regulatory T cells in long-lasting Graves disease. As for time point: newly diagnosed GD, antithyroid drugs for less than 3 months. Researchers made the TCR library from RNA that was extracted from PBMCs. TCR beta libraries were built with iRepertoire HTBI primers and Arm-PCR of CDR3 regions. TCRdb recomputed calls from the multiplex PCR reads with MiXCR, one row per CDR3 protein. The sample lists roughly 500,000 distinct CDR3 sequences; about 13% were seen once. The sample was also linked to a second study, of T cells in Graves' hyperthyroidism and ophthalmopathy.

The sample in question was peripheral blood mononuclear cells (PBMCs), obtained at new diagnosis, from a patient treated with antithyroid drugs. These TCRs come from a man aged 30 to 39 with Graves disease.

There are many counts of this clonotype. The chain combines TRBV7-8 with TRBJ2-1, with 10 positions matching TRBD2. The CDR3 contains 14 residues. V shed 5 bases, J shed 6 bases, and the junction held 4 bases outside the gene matches. The germline CDR1 and CDR2 sequences are SGHVS and FQNEAQ. The CDR3 is CASSPGLAINEQFF. CDR3 DNA: TGTGCCAGCAGCCCGGGACTAGCGATCAATGAGCAGTTCTTC.

This clonotype was seen only a few times. V and J are TRBV6-2 or TRBV6-3 and TRBJ2-1; TRBD2 agrees at 13 bases. Per germline, CDR1 MNHEY and CDR2 SVGEGT. CDR3 length equals 16 residues. Losses at the gene ends were 3 bases for V and 5 bases for J; bases not matched to a gene: 4. The CDR3 DNA sequence: TGTGCCAGCAGTTATTTCGGGACTAGCGGGAACAATGAGCAGTTCTTC. Translation: CASSYFGTSGNNEQFF.

This clonotype was counted between two and nine times. The chain uses TRBV19 and TRBJ2-2; no reliable D call. V shed 3 bases and J shed 6 bases, with 11 bases lying between them. This CDR3 is 14 amino acids long. CDR1 LNHDA and CDR2 SQIVND come from the germline V gene (reference sequence). This CDR3 reads CASSITGLAGELFF. The CDR3 DNA reads TGTGCCAGTAGTATTACCGGGTTGGCCGGGGAGCTGTTTTTT.

The CDR3, as DNA: TGTGCCAGCAGTTACTCGAGGTGGCTTGTGGGCCAGGGGGTGGCCAAAAACATTCAGTACTTC. Its protein is CASSYSRWLVGQGVAKNIQYF. The V gene is TRBV6-2 or TRBV6-3, the J gene TRBJ2-4; 7 bases map to TRBD1. CDR3 length: 21 residues. CDR1 MNHEY and CDR2 SVGEGT come from the germline V gene. The V segment lost 0 bases and the J segment 1 base; nucleotides outside the gene matches: 18.

As for this clonotype: This could be a read error, since a much larger clone is one nucleotide away. The chain uses TRBV20-1 and TRBJ2-3, with no clear D. Per the germline V gene, CDR1 is DFQATT and CDR2 is SNEGSKA (reference sequence). The CDR3 contains 14 residues. V was clipped by 3 bases and J by 6 bases, with 16 bases between them. The CDR3 reads CSASRTLRHDTQYF. The CDR3 nucleotides read TGCAGTGCTAGCAGGACCCTACGACACGATACGCAGTATTTT.

The chain employs TRBV19 and TRBJ2-3; D is unresolved. The length of the CDR3 is 15 residues. Deletions cut 6 bases from V and 4 bases from J, with 17 bases between. CDR1 and CDR2 from the germline V gene are LNHDA and SQIVND (reference sequence). CDR3 loop: CASSRRRQIADTQYF. CDR3 in DNA: TGTGCCAGTAGCAGGCGCCGGCAGATCGCAGATACGCAGTATTTT. The full variable domain, completed using reference TRBV19 and TRBJ2-3, is DGGITQSPKYLFRKEGQNVTLSCEQNLNHDAMYWYRQDPGQGLRLIYYSQIVNDFQKGDIAEGYSVSREKKESFPLTVTSAQKNPTAFYLCASSRRRQIADTQYFGPGTRLTVL.

This clonotype has only a few counts. The rearrangement uses TRBV2 and TRBJ2-1; D may be TRBD1 (6 bases). The germline V gene encodes CDR1 SNHLY and CDR2 FYNNEI. The CDR3 runs to 14 residues. The V gene lost 11 bases and the J gene lost 6 bases, with 20 bases spanning the gap. The CDR3 sequence: CAGSGTRRFNEQFF. CDR3 bases: TGTGCCGGGTCCGGGACAAGGCGATTCAATGAGCAGTTCTTC.

This clonotype showed up many times. This chain links TRBV29-1 with TRBJ2-7, with 8 bases identical to TRBD1. The V segment lost 3 bases and the J segment 3 bases; nucleotides outside the gene matches: 1. Germline CDR1 is SQVTM and CDR2 is ANQGSEA. The length of the CDR3 is 12 residues. The CDR3 loop is CSVEDRVYEQYF. In nucleotides, the CDR3 is TGCAGCGTTGAGGACAGGGTCTACGAGCAGTACTTC.

This clonotype has more than one count but fewer than ten. The chain links TRBV19 to TRBJ2-1; possible D gene TRBD2, 5 bases. The germline CDR1 and CDR2 sequences are LNHDA and SQIVND (reference sequence). Trimming stripped 0 bases from V and 0 bases from J, with 6 bases between. The CDR3 runs to 15 residues. The CDR3 loop is CASSIDRGSYNEQFF. CDR3 DNA sequence: TGTGCCAGTAGTATAGATCGGGGCTCCTACAATGAGCAGTTCTTC.

This clonotype was counted a few times. The V gene is TRBV5-1, the J gene TRBJ2-6; unclear D gene. The germline CDR1 and CDR2 sequences are SGHRS and YFSETQ. Trimming stripped 4 bases from V and 0 bases from J, with 14 bases between. This CDR3 spans 17 amino acids. The CDR3 region is CASSPGHTNSGANVLTF. CDR3 bases: TGCGCCAGCAGCCCCGGGCACACAAACTCTGGGGCCAACGTCCTGACTTTC.

The genes are TRBV7-2 and TRBJ2-4; D may match TRBD1 or TRBD2 (7 bases each). The CDR3 spans 14 residues. Germline V lookup: CDR1 SGHTA, CDR2 FQGNSA. Trimming removed 1 base from V and 9 bases from J, with 13 bases in between. The CDR3 is CASSLGQGGIIQYF. The CDR3 DNA follows: TGTGCCAGCAGCTTAGGCCAGGGGGGGATCATTCAGTACTTC.

This chain links TRBV6-2 or TRBV6-3 with TRBJ2-1; TRBD1 or TRBD2 may be the D gene (5 bases each). The V gene's germline CDR1 is MNHEY and CDR2 SVGEGT. This CDR3 spans 14 amino acids. Between the trimmed V and J ends, which lost 0 bases and 8 bases, there was a span of 11 bases. CDR3: CASSYSPGTDEQFF. As DNA, the CDR3 is TGTGCCAGCAGTTACTCCCCAGGGACGGATGAGCAGTTCTTC.

V and J are TRBV3-1 and TRBJ1-3; weak D call: TRBD1 (5 bases). The CDR3 extends over 15 amino acids. The germline V and J ends were trimmed by 4 bases and 8 bases, with 18 bases remaining between them. The germline CDR1 and CDR2 sequences are LGHDT and YNNKEL (reference sequence). This CDR3 is CASSRAWGPRDTIYF. The CDR3 DNA sequence: TGTGCCAGCAGCCGAGCTTGGGGACCCCGGGACACCATATATTTT.

This clonotype was seen many times. The chain employs TRBV10-2 and TRBJ1-1; no reliable D call. Germline V gives CDR1 WSHSY, CDR2 SAAADI. The CDR3 contains 12 residues. V was clipped by 0 bases and J by 4 bases, with 3 bases between them. The chain's CDR3 is CASSESATEAFF. The CDR3 DNA is TGCGCCAGCAGTGAGTCAGCCACTGAAGCTTTCTTT.

There are many counts of this clonotype. The chain carries TRBV30 and TRBJ1-1; TRBD1 aligns across 11 bases. Per germline, CDR1 GTSNPN and CDR2 SVGIG (reference sequence). V lost 2 bases to trimming and J lost 7 bases; unmatched junction nucleotides: 6. The CDR3 has 14 residues. CDR3 sequence reads: CAWSTWTGGGEAFF. CDR3 nucleotides: TGTGCCTGGAGTACCTGGACAGGGGGCGGTGAAGCTTTCTTT.

Regarding this clonotype: A read error may produce the germline difference seen at one junction end. The V and J genes are TRBV2 and TRBJ2-7; no clear D. In germline, CDR1 is SNHLY, CDR2 FYNNEI. This CDR3 contains 14 residues. The CDR3 here is CASREGSTFYEQYF. In nucleotides, the CDR3 is TGTGCCAGCAGAGAAGGCAGTACCTTCTACGAGCAGTACTTC.

This clonotype has ten or more counts. The CDR3 sequence is CASSPDRDRLTFNEKLFF. The CDR3 DNA sequence: TGTGCCAGCAGCCCGGACCGGGACCGTCTTACTTTTAATGAAAAACTGTTTTTT. The chain employs TRBV11-2 and TRBJ1-4, with D tentatively TRBD1 (5 bases). Germline CDR1 is SGHAT and CDR2 is FQNNGV. V lost 5 bases to trimming and J lost 4 bases, with 23 bases between them. The CDR3 sequence is 18 residues long.

Worth noting for this clonotype: An end of the junction differs from the germline gene, which may be a read error. The genes are TRBV7-6 and TRBJ2-1; 7 bases align to TRBD2. This CDR3 contains 16 residues. Germline assignment: CDR1 SGHVS and CDR2 FNYEAQ. Here the CDR3 reads CASSLQAGVDRNEQLF. CDR3 nucleotides: TGTGCCAGCAGCTTACAGGCGGGAGTAGATAGAAATGAGCAGCTCTTC.

This clonotype was recorded at least ten times. The chain employs TRBV7-9 and TRBJ2-1, with 13 bases lining up with TRBD2. CDR1 is SEHNR, CDR2 FQNEAQ, per germline (reference sequence). The V segment lost 5 bases and the J segment 6 bases; nucleotides outside the gene matches: 7. This CDR3 comprises 16 residues. The CDR3 sequence: CASSAQLAGGSNEQFF. CDR3 coding DNA: TGTGCCAGCAGCGCACAACTAGCGGGAGGGAGCAATGAGCAGTTCTTC.

This clonotype has only a few counts. This chain joins TRBV29-1 and TRBJ1-5, with D perhaps matching TRBD1 (5 bases). The ends were cut back, 6 bases at V and 7 bases at J, with 13 bases in the middle. The germline V gene encodes CDR1 SQVTM and CDR2 ANQGSEA. The CDR3 is 12 residues long. CDR3 nucleotide sequence: TGCAGCGTAGCGGGACCGATGCAGCCCCAGCATTTT. Its protein product is CSVAGPMQPQHF.

There are many counts of this clonotype. This chain connects TRBV12-3 or TRBV12-4 to TRBJ2-5; D remains unclear. The CDR3 covers 9 residues. Between the trimmed V and J ends, which lost 11 bases and 3 bases, there was a span of 4 bases. CDR3 protein: CALEETQYF. CDR3 nucleotide sequence: TGTGCCTTAGAAGAGACCCAGTACTTC.

This clonotype was detected many times. V and J are TRBV29-1 and TRBJ1-5, with a weak D call TRBD1 (5 bases). The V and J ends lost 8 bases and 4 bases respectively, with 18 bases between them. This CDR3 region has 14 residues. CDR1 is SQVTM and CDR2 is ANQGSEA in the germline V gene. CDR3 amino acids: CSPCGTRRNQPQHF. In nucleotides, the CDR3 is TGCAGCCCATGTGGGACCCGTAGGAATCAGCCCCAGCATTTT.

This clonotype was counted between two and nine times. The chain combines TRBV19 with TRBJ2-7, with D possibly being TRBD1 or TRBD2 (5 bases each). The germline CDR1 and CDR2 sequences are LNHDA and SQIVND (reference sequence). Trimming shortened V by 5 bases and J by 5 bases, and 16 bases separated the two germline ends. This CDR3 has 14 residues. The CDR3 region is CASSPRQGVDEQYF. DNA of the CDR3: TGTGCCAGTAGTCCCCGGCAGGGAGTCGACGAGCAGTACTTC.

Ten or more counts support this clonotype. The rearrangement uses TRBV15 and TRBJ2-5; 7 bases line up with TRBD2. Trimming took 0 bases from V and 4 from J; bases not matched to a gene: 5. The CDR3 is made up of 15 amino acids. Germline V lookup: CDR1 LNHNV, CDR2 YYDKDF (reference sequence). The CDR3: CATSRESRGVETQYF. CDR3 in DNA: TGTGCCACCAGCAGAGAAAGTCGGGGGGTAGAGACCCAGTACTTC.

J is TRBJ2-3 and V is TRBV12-3 or TRBV12-4; unclear D gene. The CDR3 sequence is 12 residues long. Trimming took 4 bases from V and 3 from J, leaving 5 bases between them. DNA of the CDR3: TGTGCCAGCAGTTATGCGACAGATACGCAGTATTTT. Its translation: CASSYATDTQYF.

This clonotype was seen at least ten times. The rearrangement links TRBV11-3 to TRBJ2-2; TRBD2 might be the D (6 bases). V was cut by 5 bases and J by 5 bases, with 18 bases left in between. The CDR3 is 16 residues long. Germline CDR1 SGHNT, CDR2 YENEEA. In DNA, the CDR3 is TGTGCCAGCAGCCCCGCGGCCGGGCGGGATACCGGGGAGCTGTTTTTT. Translation: CASSPAAGRDTGELFF.

This clonotype was seen ten or more times. This chain connects TRBV29-1 to TRBJ2-5; TRBD1 matches 10 bases. CDR1 is SQVTM, CDR2 ANQGSEA, per germline. The V gene end was trimmed by 7 bases and the J gene end by 5 bases; junction bases not matched to a gene: 10. This CDR3 has 14 residues. The CDR3 DNA sequence: TGCAGCGCCGGCGGGGGACAGGGGACGGAGACCCAGTACTTC. Protein sequence: CSAGGGQGTETQYF.

With regard to this clonotype: At one end the junction does not follow the germline gene, possibly because of a read error. V gene TRBV6-2 or TRBV6-3 combines with J gene TRBJ2-1, with D hard to call. The germline V gene has CDR1 MNHEY and CDR2 SVGEGT. The CDR3 covers 14 residues. The CDR3 reads CASSYQLKYSEQFF. The CDR3 DNA sequence: TGTGCCAGCAGTTACCAGCTAAAATACAGTGAGCAGTTCTTC.